This T cell receptor (beta chain) was captured by sequencing in a study of CD8 T cells in Susac syndrome. Sequencing targeted TCR beta in blood CD8+ and CD4+ T cells. TEMRA cells were enriched by FACS, and CD4+ and CD8+ T cells were negatively isolated. CDR1 and CDR2 from the germline V gene are KGHDR and SFDVKD. Trimming removed 4 bases from V and 2 bases from J, with 15 bases in between. The CDR3 is made up of 16 amino acids. RNA was extracted with the RNeasy kit, and a quantity of about 0.5 to 1 ug was reverse transcribed using random hexamers. TCRdb reanalysed the immunoSEQ multiplex PCR reads using MiXCR and keeps one entry per CDR3 protein. This sample carries 75,000 to 100,000 distinct CDR3 sequences, around 94% of them seen once, and the ten largest clones take around 0.25%.

The receptor's source is a human donor in good health. This rearrangement joins TRBV24-1 to TRBJ2-3; weak D call: TRBD1 (6 bases). The material sequenced was CD8+ T cells from PBMCs. The DNA for the CDR3 is TGTGCCACCAGTGAGGAGACAGGAGCGGACACAGATACGCAGTATTTT. It encodes CATSEETGADTDTQYF.